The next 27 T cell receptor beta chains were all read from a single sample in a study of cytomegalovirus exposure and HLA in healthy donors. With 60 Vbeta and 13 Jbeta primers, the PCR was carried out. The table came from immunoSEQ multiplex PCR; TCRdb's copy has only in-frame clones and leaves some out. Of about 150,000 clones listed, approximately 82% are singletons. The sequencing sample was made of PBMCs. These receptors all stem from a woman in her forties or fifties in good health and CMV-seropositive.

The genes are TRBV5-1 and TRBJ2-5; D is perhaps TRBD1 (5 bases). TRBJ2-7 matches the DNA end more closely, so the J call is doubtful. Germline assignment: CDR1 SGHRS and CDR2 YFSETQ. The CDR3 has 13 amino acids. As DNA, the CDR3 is TGCGCCAGCAGCCTGTGGAGTGGGGCCGAGCAGTACTTC. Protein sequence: CASSLWSGAEQYF.

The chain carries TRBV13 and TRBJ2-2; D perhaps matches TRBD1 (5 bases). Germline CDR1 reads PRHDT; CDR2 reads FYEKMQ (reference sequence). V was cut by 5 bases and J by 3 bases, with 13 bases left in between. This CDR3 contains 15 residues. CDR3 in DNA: TGTGCCAGCAGCCTGGGGCAGTCATACACCGGGGAGCTGTTTTTT. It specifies CASSLGQSYTGELFF. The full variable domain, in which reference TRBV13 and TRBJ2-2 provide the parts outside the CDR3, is AAGVIQSPRHLIKEKRETATLKCYPIPRHDTVYWYQQGPGQDPQFLISFYEKMQSDKGSIPDRFSAQQFSDYHSELNMSSLELGDSALYFCASSLGQSYTGELFFGEGSRLTVL.

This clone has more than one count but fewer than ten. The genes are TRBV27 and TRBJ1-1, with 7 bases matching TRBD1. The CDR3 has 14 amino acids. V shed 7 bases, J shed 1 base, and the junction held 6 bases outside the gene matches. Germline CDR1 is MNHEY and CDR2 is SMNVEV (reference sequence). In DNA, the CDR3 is TGTGCCAGCAACAGACAGGGCCCGAACACTGAAGCTTTCTTT. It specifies CASNRQGPNTEAFF.

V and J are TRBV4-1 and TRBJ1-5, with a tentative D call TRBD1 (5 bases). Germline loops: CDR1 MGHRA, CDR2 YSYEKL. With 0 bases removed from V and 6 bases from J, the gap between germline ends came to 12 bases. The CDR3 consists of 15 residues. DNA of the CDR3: TGCGCCAGCAGCCAAGAGGGAGGGGAAGGTCAGCCCCAGCATTTT. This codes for CASSQEGGEGQPQHF.

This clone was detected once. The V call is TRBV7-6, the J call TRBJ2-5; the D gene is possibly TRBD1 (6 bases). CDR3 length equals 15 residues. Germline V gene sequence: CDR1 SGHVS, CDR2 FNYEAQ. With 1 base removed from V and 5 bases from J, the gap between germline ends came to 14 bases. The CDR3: CASSLVGRGWETQYF. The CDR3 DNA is TGTGCCAGCAGCTTAGTCGGCAGGGGTTGGGAGACCCAGTACTTC. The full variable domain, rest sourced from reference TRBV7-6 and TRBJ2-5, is GAGVSQSPRYKVTKRGQDVALRCDPISGHVSLYWYRQALGQGPEFLTYFNYEAQQDKSGLPNDRFSAERPEGSISTLTIQRTEQRDSAMYRCASSLVGRGWETQYFGPGTRLLVL.

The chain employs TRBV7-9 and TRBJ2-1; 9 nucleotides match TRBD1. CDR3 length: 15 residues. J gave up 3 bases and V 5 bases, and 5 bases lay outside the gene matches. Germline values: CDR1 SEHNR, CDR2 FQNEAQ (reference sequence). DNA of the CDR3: TGTGCCAGCAGCCCCACGGGACAGGGCTACAATGAGCAGTTCTTC. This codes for CASSPTGQGYNEQFF.

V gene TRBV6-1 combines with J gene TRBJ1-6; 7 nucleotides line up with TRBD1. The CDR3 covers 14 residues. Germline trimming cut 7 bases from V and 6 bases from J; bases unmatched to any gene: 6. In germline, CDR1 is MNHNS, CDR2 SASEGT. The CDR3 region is CASNWTGRNSPLHF. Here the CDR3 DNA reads TGTGCCAGCAACTGGACAGGCCGTAATTCACCCCTCCACTTT.

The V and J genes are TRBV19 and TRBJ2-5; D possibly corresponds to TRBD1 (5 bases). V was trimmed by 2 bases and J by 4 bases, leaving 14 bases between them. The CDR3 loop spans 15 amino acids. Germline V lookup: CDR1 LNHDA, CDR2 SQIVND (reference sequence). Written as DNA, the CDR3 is TGTGCCAGTAGTATAAGTCGTCAGGGCCTAGAGACCCAGTACTTC. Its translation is CASSISRQGLETQYF. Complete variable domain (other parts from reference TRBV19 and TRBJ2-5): DGGITQSPKYLFRKEGQNVTLSCEQNLNHDAMYWYRQDPGQGLRLIYYSQIVNDFQKGDIAEGYSVSREKKESFPLTVTSAQKNPTAFYLCASSISRQGLETQYFGPGTRLLVL.

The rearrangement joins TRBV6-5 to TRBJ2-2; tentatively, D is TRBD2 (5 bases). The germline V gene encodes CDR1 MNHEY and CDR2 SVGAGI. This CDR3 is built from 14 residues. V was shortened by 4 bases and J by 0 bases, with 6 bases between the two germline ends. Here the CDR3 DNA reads TGTGCCAGCAGTTCCGGGGCGAACACCGGGGAGCTGTTTTTT. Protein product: CASSSGANTGELFF.

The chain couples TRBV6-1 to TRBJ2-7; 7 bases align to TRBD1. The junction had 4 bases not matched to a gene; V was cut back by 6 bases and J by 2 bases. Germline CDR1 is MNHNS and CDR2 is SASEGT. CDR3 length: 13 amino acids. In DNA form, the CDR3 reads TGTGCCAGCAGCGGGACAGCCGCCTACGAGCAGTACTTC. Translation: CASSGTAAYEQYF.

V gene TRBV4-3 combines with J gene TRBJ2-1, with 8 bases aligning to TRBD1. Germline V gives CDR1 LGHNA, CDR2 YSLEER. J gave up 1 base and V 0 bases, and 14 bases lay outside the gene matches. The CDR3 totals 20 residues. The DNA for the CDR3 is TGCGCCAGCAGCCAAGAAGCGACAGGGGTCCTTCAATCTTCCTACAATGAGCAGTTCTTC. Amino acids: CASSQEATGVLQSSYNEQFF.

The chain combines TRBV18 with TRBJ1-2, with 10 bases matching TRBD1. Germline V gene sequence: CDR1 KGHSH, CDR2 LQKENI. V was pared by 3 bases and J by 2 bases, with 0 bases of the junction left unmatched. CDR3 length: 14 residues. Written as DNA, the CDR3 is TGTGCCAGCTCACCGGACAGGGGGAACTATGGCTACACCTTC. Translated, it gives CASSPDRGNYGYTF.

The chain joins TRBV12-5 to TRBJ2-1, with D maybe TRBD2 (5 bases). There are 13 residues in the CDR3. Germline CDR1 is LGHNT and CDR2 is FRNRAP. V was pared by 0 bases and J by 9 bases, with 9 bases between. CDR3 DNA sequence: TGTGCTAGTGGTTTGGTTCCTAGCAGTGAGCAGTTCTTC. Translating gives CASGLVPSSEQFF.

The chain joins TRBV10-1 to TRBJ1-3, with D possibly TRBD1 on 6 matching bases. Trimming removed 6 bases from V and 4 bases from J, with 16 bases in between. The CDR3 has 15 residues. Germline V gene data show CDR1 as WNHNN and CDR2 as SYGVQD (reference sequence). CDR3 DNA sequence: TGCGCCAGCAGGCAAGGGGGATGGGTCGGAAACACCATATATTTT. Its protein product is CASRQGGWVGNTIYF.

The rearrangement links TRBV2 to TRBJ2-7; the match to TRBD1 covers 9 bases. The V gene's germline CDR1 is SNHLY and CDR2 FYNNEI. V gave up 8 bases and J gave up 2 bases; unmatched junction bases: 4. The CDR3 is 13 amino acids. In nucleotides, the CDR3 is TGTGCCAGCGGGCGACAGGGGGCCTACGAGCAGTACTTC. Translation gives CASGRQGAYEQYF.

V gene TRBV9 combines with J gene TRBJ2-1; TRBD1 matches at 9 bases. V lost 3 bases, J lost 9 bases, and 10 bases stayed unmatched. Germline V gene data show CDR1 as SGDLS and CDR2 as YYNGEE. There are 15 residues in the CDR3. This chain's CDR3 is CASSAGQGIVGEQFF. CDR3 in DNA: TGTGCCAGCAGCGCTGGACAGGGGATAGTGGGTGAGCAGTTCTTC.

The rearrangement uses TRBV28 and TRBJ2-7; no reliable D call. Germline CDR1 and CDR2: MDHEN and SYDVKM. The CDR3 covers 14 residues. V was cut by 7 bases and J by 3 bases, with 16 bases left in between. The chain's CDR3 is CASKSPEVHYEQYF. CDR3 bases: TGTGCCAGCAAGTCCCCTGAGGTACACTACGAGCAGTACTTC.

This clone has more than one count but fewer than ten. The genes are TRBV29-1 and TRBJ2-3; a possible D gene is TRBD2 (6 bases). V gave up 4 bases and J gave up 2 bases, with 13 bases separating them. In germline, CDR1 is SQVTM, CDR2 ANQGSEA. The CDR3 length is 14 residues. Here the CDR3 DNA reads TGCAGCGTTGGCGGGGCAGGGACCACAGATACGCAGTATTTT. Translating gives CSVGGAGTTDTQYF.

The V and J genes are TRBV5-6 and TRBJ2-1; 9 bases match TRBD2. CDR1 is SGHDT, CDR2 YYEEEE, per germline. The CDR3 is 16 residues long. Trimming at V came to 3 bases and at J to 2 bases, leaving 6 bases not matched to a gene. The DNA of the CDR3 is TGTGCCAGCAGCTACTCTAGCGGGGCAACCTACAATGAGCAGTTCTTC. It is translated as CASSYSSGATYNEQFF.

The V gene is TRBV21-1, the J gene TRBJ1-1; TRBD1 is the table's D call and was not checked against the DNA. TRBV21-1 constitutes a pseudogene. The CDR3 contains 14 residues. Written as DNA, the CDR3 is TGTGCCAGCAGCCCCTACAGGGGGGCCACTGAAGCTTTCTTT. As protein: CASSPYRGATEAFF.

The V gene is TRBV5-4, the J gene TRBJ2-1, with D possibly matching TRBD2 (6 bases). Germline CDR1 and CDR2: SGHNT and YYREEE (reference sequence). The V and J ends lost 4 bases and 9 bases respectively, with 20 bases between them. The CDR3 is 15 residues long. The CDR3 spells CASSEHGGAVSEQFF. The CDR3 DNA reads TGTGCCAGCAGCGAACACGGAGGGGCAGTCAGTGAGCAGTTCTTC. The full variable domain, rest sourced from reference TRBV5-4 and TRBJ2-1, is ETGVTQSPTHLIKTRGQQVTLRCSSQSGHNTVSWYQQALGQGPQFIFQYYREEENGRGNFPPRFSGLQFPNYSSELNVNALELDDSALYLCASSEHGGAVSEQFFGPGTRLTVL.

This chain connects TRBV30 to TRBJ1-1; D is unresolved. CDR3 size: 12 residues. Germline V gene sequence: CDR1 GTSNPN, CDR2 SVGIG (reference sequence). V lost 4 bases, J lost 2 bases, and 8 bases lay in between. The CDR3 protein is CAWNVFNTEAFF. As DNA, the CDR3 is TGTGCCTGGAATGTCTTTAACACTGAAGCTTTCTTT. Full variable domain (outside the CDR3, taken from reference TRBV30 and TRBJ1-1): SQTIHQWPATLVQPVGSPLSLECTVEGTSNPNLYWYRQAAGRGLQLLFYSVGIGQISSEVPQNLSASRPQDRQFILSSKKLLLSDSGFYLCAWNVFNTEAFFGQGTRLTVV.

CDR3 in amino acids: CASSFGQTEAFF. The CDR3 bases are TGCGCCAGCAGCTTTGGACAGACCGAAGCTTTCTTT. This chain connects TRBV5-1 to TRBJ1-1, with D possibly TRBD1 on 6 matching bases. CDR1 is SGHRS, CDR2 YFSETQ, per germline. Trimming left V 2 bases short and J 8 bases short, with 10 bases between. This CDR3 is built from 12 residues.

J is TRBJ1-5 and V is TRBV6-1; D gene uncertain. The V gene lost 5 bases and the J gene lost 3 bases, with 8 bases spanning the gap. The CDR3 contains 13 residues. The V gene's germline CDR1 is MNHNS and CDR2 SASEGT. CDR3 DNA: TGTGCCAGCAGTAGAGGGTCCAATCAGCCCCAGCATTTT. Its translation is CASSRGSNQPQHF.

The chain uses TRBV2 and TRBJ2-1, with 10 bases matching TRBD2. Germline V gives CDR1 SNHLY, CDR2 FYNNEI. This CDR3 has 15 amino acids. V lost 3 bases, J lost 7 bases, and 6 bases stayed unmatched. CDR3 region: CASSDQLAGVNEQFF. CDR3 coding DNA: TGTGCCAGCAGTGATCAGCTAGCGGGGGTAAATGAGCAGTTCTTC.

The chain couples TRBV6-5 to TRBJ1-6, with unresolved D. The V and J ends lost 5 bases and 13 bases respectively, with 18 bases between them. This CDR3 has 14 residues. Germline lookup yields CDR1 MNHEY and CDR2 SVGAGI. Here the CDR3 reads CASSEDSGLLPLHF. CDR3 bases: TGTGCCAGCAGTGAAGATAGTGGGCTGCTCCCCCTCCACTTT.

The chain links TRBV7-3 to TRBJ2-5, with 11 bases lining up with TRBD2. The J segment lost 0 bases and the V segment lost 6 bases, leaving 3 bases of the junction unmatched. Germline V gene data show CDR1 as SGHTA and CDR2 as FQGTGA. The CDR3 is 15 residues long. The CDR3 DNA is TGTGCCAGCAGTCTTAGCGGGGGGGACCAAGAGACCCAGTACTTC. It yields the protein CASSLSGGDQETQYF.